Listed here is a single T cell receptor beta chain. Germline lookup yields CDR1 MNHEY and CDR2 SMNVEV (reference sequence). CDR3 length: 12 amino acids. Trimming left V 2 bases short and J 9 bases short, with 5 bases between. The method was immunoSEQ multiplex PCR; TCRdb's version includes in-frame clones alone and lacks a portion of them. The table includes more than 95,000 clones, about 90% detected once. This sample stems from a study of T cell responses to AZD1222 COVID-19 vaccine. The specimen was peripheral blood, collected on day 0 of AZD1222 vaccination. The source of this sequence is an adult in good health. The chain is built from TRBV27 and TRBJ1-6; the D gene is possibly TRBD1 (5 bases). The CDR3 reads CASSLGASPLHF. CDR3 nucleotides: TGTGCCAGCAGTTTAGGGGCTTCACCCCTCCACTTT.